This TCR beta chain is from a study of T cells in localized non-small cell lung cancer. Study-wide findings and caveats: Longer overall survival was associated with a higher density of T cells in the blood. Adjacent uninvolved lung tissue had the highest T cell clonality, exceeding tumor.

Regarding this clone: Its antigen remains unidentified.

The assay was immunoSEQ multiplex PCR, and TCRdb's table has in-frame clones only and misses some. The table includes nearly 15,000 clones, more than 70% detected once. The CDR3 totals 14 residues. CDR1 is SGHDT, CDR2 YYEEEE, per germline. The ends were cut back, 4 bases at V and 7 bases at J, with 14 bases in the middle. This specimen was peripheral blood, taken before any cancer treatment. The TCR was taken from a woman between 35 and 75 years old with stage I lung adenocarcinoma. The chain links TRBV5-6 to TRBJ1-4; tentative D call: TRBD1 (6 bases). CDR3 sequence: CASSQQGSGEKLFF. In nucleotides, the CDR3 is TGTGCCAGCAGCCAACAGGGTTCGGGTGAAAAACTGTTTTTT.